One T cell receptor beta chain is described in this entry. Its antigen is currently unknown. During the collection period, no donor immune events like infections were recorded. The source of the sample is a study of identifying expanded T cells in peripheral blood. Regarding the study as a whole: Variance in clone template counts between approximately 2-week samples significantly increased with total template count across all healthy donors.

Germline assignment: CDR1 SEHNR and CDR2 FQNEAQ (reference sequence). The V end lost 4 bases, the J end lost 4 bases, and 10 bases lay between the germline ends. CDR3 size: 13 residues. This table comes from immunoSEQ multiplex PCR, and its TCRdb copy is limited to in-frame clones, with some not included. Here the sample spans tens of thousands of clones, around nine tenths being singletons. This TCR derives from a person between 18 and 70 years old in good health. The chain carries TRBV7-9 and TRBJ1-2; D is unclear. Sequencing used blood. The CDR3 DNA reads TGTGCCAGCAGCTACCCCCAAGGCTATGGCTACACCTTC. Its translation: CASSYPQGYGYTF.